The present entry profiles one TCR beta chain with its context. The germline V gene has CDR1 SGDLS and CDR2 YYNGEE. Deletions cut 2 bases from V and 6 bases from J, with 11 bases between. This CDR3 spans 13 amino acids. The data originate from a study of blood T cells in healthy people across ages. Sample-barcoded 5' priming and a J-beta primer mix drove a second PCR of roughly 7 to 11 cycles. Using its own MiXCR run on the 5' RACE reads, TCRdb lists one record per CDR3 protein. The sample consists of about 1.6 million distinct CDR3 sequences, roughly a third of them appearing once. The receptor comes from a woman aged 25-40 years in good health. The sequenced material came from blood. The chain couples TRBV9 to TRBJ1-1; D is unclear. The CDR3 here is CASSVGARAEAFF. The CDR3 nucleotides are TGTGCCAGCAGCGTTGGCGCCCGAGCTGAAGCTTTCTTT.